Shown below are 4 T cell receptor beta chains from a single sample sequenced in a study of blood T cells in healthy people across ages. PCR was performed a second time for about 7 to 11 cycles using a sample-barcoded 5' primer and a J-beta primer mix. TCRdb redid the calling of the 5' RACE reads with MiXCR, one entry per CDR3 protein. The profile shows 1.5 million to 2 million distinct CDR3 sequences, 40% to 55% of them singletons. The sample comprised blood. The receptors shown here come from a woman aged 40 to 49 in good health.

This clonotype appeared once. The rearrangement links TRBV6-2 or TRBV6-3 to TRBJ2-7, with TRBD2 identical over 12 bases. TRBJ2-5 explains the end of the DNA better; the J call may be wrong. This CDR3 region has 17 residues. Germline V lookup: CDR1 MNHEY, CDR2 SVGEGT. CDR3 region: CASSRAGTSGPQETQYF. CDR3 sequence (DNA): TGTGCCAGCAGTCGAGCCGGGACTAGCGGGCCTCAAGAGACCCAGTACTTC.

This clonotype has only a few counts. The chain carries TRBV15 and TRBJ2-3; a possible D gene is TRBD2 (5 bases). The V end lost 7 bases, the J end lost 1 base, and 9 bases lay between the germline ends. This CDR3 has 13 amino acids. The V gene's germline CDR1 is LNHNV and CDR2 YYDKDF (reference sequence). CDR3 sequence reads: CATNPGGTDTQYF. In DNA, the CDR3 is TGTGCCACCAACCCCGGGGGCACAGATACGCAGTATTTT.

The chain joins TRBV27 to TRBJ2-7; 7 bases align to TRBD1. Germline values: CDR1 MNHEY, CDR2 SMNVEV (reference sequence). The CDR3 has 16 amino acids. The junction had 14 bases not matched to a gene; V was cut back by 7 bases and J by 2 bases. The CDR3 sequence is CASTPSTGQRTYEQYF. The CDR3 nucleotides are TGTGCCAGCACCCCGAGCACGGGACAGCGGACCTACGAGCAGTACTTC.

This clonotype appeared a single time. This chain uses TRBV27 with TRBJ1-2; the D gene is possibly TRBD1 (6 bases). CDR1 and CDR2 from the germline V gene are MNHEY and SMNVEV (reference sequence). There are 13 residues in the CDR3. V gave up 5 bases and J gave up 8 bases, with 15 bases separating them. CDR3 nucleotides: TGTGCCAGCAGTGACACAGGGAGGGAAGGCTACACCTTC. Amino acid sequence: CASSDTGREGYTF.